This is a list of T cell receptor beta chains from one sample in a study of radiation and T cells in renal cell carcinoma. Using immunoSEQ multiplex PCR, the repertoire was profiled, and TCRdb retains in-frame clones only, with some absent. The sample lists 150,000 to 180,000 clones; approximately 86% were seen once. The sample in question was blood, obtained from a patient whose treatment included radiotherapy and nephrectomy. These receptors were taken from a woman aged 45-60 years with renal cell carcinoma. Both conserved end residues are part of each CDR3. A D gene is named only where the DNA matches it firmly. Size values are once, few and many counts, or a class for expanded clones, and some rows have none.

CDR3aa: CASSLQQGETQYF
CDR3nt: TGTGCCAGCAGCTTACAACAGGGAGAGACCCAGTACTTC
j_gene: TRBJ2-5
v_gene: TRBV7-6
abundance: .
d_gene: .

CDR3aa: CASSFDLGETQYF
CDR3nt: TGCGCCAGCAGCTTTGATCTTGGAGAGACCCAGTACTTC
j_gene: TRBJ2-5
v_gene: TRBV5-1
abundance: few
d_gene: .

CDR3aa: CASSATGLPRGNTIYF
CDR3nt: TGTGCCAGCTCGGCCACGGGCTTACCGCGGGGAAACACCATATATTTT
j_gene: TRBJ1-3
v_gene: TRBV18
abundance: .
d_gene: .

CDR3aa: CASSFPSAGSTEAFF
CDR3nt: TGTGCCAGCAGCTTCCCCTCCGCCGGAAGCACTGAAGCTTTCTTT
j_gene: TRBJ1-1
v_gene: TRBV7-2
abundance: .
d_gene: .

CDR3aa: CASSQSWTVVDGYTF
CDR3nt: TGCGCCAGCAGCCAATCTTGGACAGTCGTAGATGGCTACACCTTC
j_gene: TRBJ1-2
v_gene: TRBV4-3
abundance: .
d_gene: .

CDR3aa: CASSLTSGGVNEQFF
CDR3nt: TGTGCCAGCAGCCTGACTAGCGGGGGGGTCAATGAGCAGTTCTTC
j_gene: TRBJ2-1
v_gene: TRBV4-2
abundance: .
d_gene: TRBD2

CDR3aa: CASSPEVQNKQFF
CDR3nt: TGTGCCAGCAGCCCCGAGGTACAAAATAAGCAGTTCTTC
j_gene: TRBJ2-1
v_gene: TRBV5-4
abundance: .
d_gene: .

CDR3aa: CASSLGTGNTGELFF
CDR3nt: TGCGCCAGCAGCCTGGGGACAGGGAACACCGGGGAGCTGTTTTTT
j_gene: TRBJ2-2
v_gene: TRBV5-1
abundance: .
d_gene: TRBD1

CDR3aa: CASGVVPSSQETQYF
CDR3nt: TGTGCCAGCGGCGTAGTTCCGTCTTCCCAAGAGACCCAGTACTTC
j_gene: TRBJ2-5
v_gene: TRBV9
abundance: .
d_gene: .

CDR3aa: CASRRTSGGSYEQYF
CDR3nt: TGTGCCAGCAGAAGGACTAGCGGGGGCTCCTACGAGCAGTACTTC
j_gene: TRBJ2-7
v_gene: TRBV7-2
abundance: many
d_gene: TRBD2

CDR3aa: CASSLERYGNTIYF
CDR3nt: TGTGCCAGCAGCCTCGAAAGATATGGAAACACCATATATTTT
j_gene: TRBJ1-3
v_gene: TRBV7-2
abundance: once
d_gene: .

CDR3aa: CASSYLDLSTDTQYF
CDR3nt: TGTGCCAGCAGCTATCTCGACTTAAGCACAGATACGCAGTATTTT
j_gene: TRBJ2-3
v_gene: TRBV7-2
abundance: .
d_gene: .

CDR3aa: CSVGGEQERSTDTQYF
CDR3nt: TGCAGCGTCGGAGGTGAGCAGGAGCGGAGCACAGATACGCAGTATTTT
j_gene: TRBJ2-3
v_gene: TRBV29-1
abundance: .
d_gene: .